This T cell receptor beta chain emerged from a study of T cells after yellow fever vaccination. Concerning this clonotype itself: Lacking the conserved final phenylalanine or tryptophan, this CDR3 likely reflects a read error.

TCRdb analysed the 5' RACE reads with MiXCR anew, one entry per CDR3 protein. The data show about 360,000 distinct CDR3 sequences, more than 5.5% seen once. The CDR3 runs 13 residues. Between the trimmed V and J ends, which lost 3 bases and 2 bases, there was a span of 11 bases. CDR1 is DFQATT and CDR2 is SNEGSKA in the germline V gene (reference sequence). This sequence joins TRBV20-1 and TRBJ2-7; D unresolved. The sequences come from PBMCs, collected 5 days after the yellow fever booster vaccination. The clonotype comes from a man aged 25 to 40 who received the YFV17D yellow fever vaccine. The CDR3 bases are TGCAGTGCTAGGTGGATGGCCACCTACGAGCAGTACCTC. It codes for CSARWMATYEQYL.